This TCR beta chain was documented in a study of beta chain features in type 1 diabetes. Study-wide findings and caveats: When cDNA is sequenced, cells with high TCR expression could be over-represented. Relative to healthy donors, patients appeared to have naive, central memory and Treg TCRB repertoires that were more similar.

Blood was drawn once from each donor into heparinised tubes. The draws averaged around 120 mL. This clone was detected only a few times. Its antigen remains unknown. Trimming cost V 2 bases and J 5 bases, with 8 bases left between them. There are 12 residues in the CDR3. CDR1 and CDR2 from the germline V gene are SGHRS and YFSETQ. Sequencing targeted expressed TCRB transcripts, as all isolated RNA had been reverse transcribed. Naive, central memory and regulatory T cell samples produced a mean of approximately 3.5 million reads. TCRdb's copy holds only in-frame clones and misses some; the assay was immunoSEQ multiplex PCR. The sample has 350,000 or so clones, 15% to 20% seen once.

The receptor was derived from a woman in her late teens or twenties in good health. The chain has TRBV5-1 and TRBJ2-7; the D is unclear. The sequenced sample was naive CD4+ T cells from blood. The CDR3 loop is CASSLDTDEQYF. The CDR3 coding sequence is TGCGCCAGCAGCTTAGATACTGACGAGCAGTACTTC.